This TCR beta chain was identified in a study of post-analysis software for immune sequencing data. Findings and limits, study-wide: Same-batch preparations were strongly co-clustered by F measure. The study found TRBV5-6, TRBV5-1 and TRBV20-1 among roughly 5 TRBV segments more frequent in patients than controls.

Presence of unique molecular identifiers characterized the TCR beta cDNA libraries. One entry per CDR3 protein results from TCRdb running MiXCR on the PCR reads. The sample holds about 820,000 distinct CDR3 sequences; around 50% are singletons and the top ten take 4.6%. Germline trimming cut 3 bases from V and 0 bases from J; bases unmatched to any gene: 5. The CDR3 has 15 residues. The germline V gene has CDR1 DFQATT and CDR2 SNEGSKA (reference sequence). As regards this clonotype: Antigen specificity is unknown.

The receptor comes from a girl aged 5-17 years with multiple sclerosis. Sequences were obtained from blood. The chain joins TRBV20-1 to TRBJ2-1; 7 nucleotides align to TRBD1. The CDR3 DNA sequence: TGCAGTGCTAGCAGCAGGGGGAGCTCCTACAATGAGCAGTTCTTC. Translation: CSASSRGSSYNEQFF.